Listed here are 29 T cell receptor beta chains from one sample, sequenced in a study of technical replicates of blood from a few donors (dated by TCRdb to the late 2010s). Libraries were prepared through the immunoSEQ multiplex PCR assay. TCRdb obtained this table from immuneACCESS and retained in-frame rearrangements with V and J assigned. These tables miss some clones; where compared with another copy, unresolved V genes account for less than half of the shortfall, and the remainder is unexplained. The sample table shows some 31,000 clones, and over 85% are seen once. The ten largest clonotypes hold 4.1% of the sample. Sequencing used PBMCs. The receptors were sampled from a human donor in good health. Some clones in this sample may be carry-over from other donors' samples.

The V call is TRBV7-9, the J call TRBJ2-5; 9 positions agree with TRBD1. The germline CDR1 and CDR2 sequences are SEHNR and FQNEAQ (reference sequence). The CDR3 loop spans 18 amino acids. J lost 1 base, V lost 5 bases, and 14 bases had no gene match. The CDR3 nucleotides read TGTGCCAGCAGCCACGATGGGGCGGGACAGGGTTTCCAAGAGACCCAGTACTTC. Amino acid sequence: CASSHDGAGQGFQETQYF. The variable domain in full, completed from reference TRBV7-9 and TRBJ2-5, reads DTGVSQNPRHKITKRGQNVTFRCDPISEHNRLYWYRQTLGQGPEFLTYFQNEAQLEKSRLLSDRFSAERPKGSFSTLEIQRTEQGDSAMYLCASSHDGAGQGFQETQYFGPGTRLLVL.

The chain has TRBV25-1 and TRBJ2-2; a possible D gene is TRBD2 (7 bases). The CDR3 is made up of 16 amino acids. V lost 5 bases, J lost 4 bases, and 17 bases lay in between. Germline V CDR1 and CDR2: MGHDK, SYGVNS. In nucleotides, the CDR3 is TGTGCCAGCAGTCCTCGGGGGGCCCTAGGCACCGGGGAGCTGTTTTTT. As protein: CASSPRGALGTGELFF.

This rearrangement joins TRBV7-2 to TRBJ2-1; possible D gene TRBD1, 6 bases. This CDR3 region has 13 residues. Germline CDR1 reads SGHTA; CDR2 reads FQGNSA. Trimming removed 8 bases at V and 10 bases at J, with 18 bases between. The CDR3 sequence: CASGRTGFDEQFF. In nucleotides, the CDR3 is TGTGCCAGCGGGAGAACAGGGTTTGACGAGCAGTTCTTC.

The genes are TRBV19 and TRBJ2-7; 11 bases match TRBD2. Germline values: CDR1 LNHDA, CDR2 SQIVND (reference sequence). The CDR3 contains 16 residues. J lost 4 bases, V lost 3 bases, and 8 bases had no gene match. This chain's CDR3 is CASSMTIAGGLYEQYF. CDR3 DNA sequence: TGTGCCAGTAGTATGACCATAGCGGGAGGGTTATACGAGCAGTACTTC.

This rearrangement joins TRBV19 to TRBJ1-1; 7 bases are a match to TRBD1. The CDR3 covers 15 residues. J lost 0 bases, V lost 4 bases, and 5 bases had no gene match. Germline values: CDR1 LNHDA, CDR2 SQIVND (reference sequence). CDR3 nucleotide sequence: TGTGCCAGTAGTACCAAACAGGGGATGAACACTGAAGCTTTCTTT. Protein: CASSTKQGMNTEAFF.

The V gene is TRBV25-1, the J gene TRBJ2-1, with 7 bases identical to TRBD2. The CDR3 is 15 amino acids. In germline, CDR1 is MGHDK, CDR2 SYGVNS. V shed 7 bases, J shed 4 bases, and the junction held 10 bases outside the gene matches. The CDR3 is CASMRAGSEYNEQFF. The CDR3 DNA sequence: TGTGCCAGCATGCGAGCGGGGTCTGAATACAATGAGCAGTTCTTC.

The chain combines TRBV6-1 with TRBJ2-7; 8 bases fit TRBD1. The trim removed 5 bases at V and 5 bases at J, leaving 5 bases unmatched. The CDR3 extends over 13 amino acids. From germline, CDR1 is MNHNS and CDR2 SASEGT. The DNA of the CDR3 is TGTGCCAGCAGTCAAGGACAGGGCCACGAGCAGTACTTC. Translation: CASSQGQGHEQYF.

The chain links TRBV7-2 to TRBJ2-7; the match to TRBD1 covers 9 bases. The CDR3 spans 15 residues. From germline, CDR1 is SGHTA and CDR2 FQGNSA. The V and J ends lost 5 bases and 2 bases, in that order; junction bases with no gene match: 7. In nucleotides, the CDR3 is TGTGCCAGCAGCGTTAGGGGACAGGGAGCCTACGAGCAGTACTTC. It is translated as CASSVRGQGAYEQYF.

V usage is TRBV11-2 and J usage is TRBJ2-1; the match to TRBD1 covers 7 bases. The CDR3 has 14 residues. The junction had 6 bases not matched to a gene; V was cut back by 4 bases and J by 6 bases. The germline V gene encodes CDR1 SGHAT and CDR2 FQNNGV. This CDR3 reads CASSSRQGPNEQFF. The CDR3 coding sequence is TGTGCCAGCAGCTCGAGACAGGGACCCAATGAGCAGTTCTTC.

The V and J genes are TRBV4-3 and TRBJ1-1; perhaps TRBD1 as D (6 bases). This CDR3 has 14 residues. V lost 1 base and J 5 bases, leaving 11 bases between the germline ends. Germline V CDR1 and CDR2: LGHNA, YSLEER. DNA of the CDR3: TGCGCCAGCAGCCAAGCCACAGGGATAACTGAAGCTTTCTTT. Encoded protein: CASSQATGITEAFF.

The rearrangement joins TRBV5-1 to TRBJ1-2; D unresolved. The CDR3 runs to 14 residues. V lost 0 bases to trimming and J lost 1 base, with 7 bases between them. From germline, CDR1 is SGHRS and CDR2 YFSETQ. The CDR3 sequence is CASSLVAGNYGYTF. CDR3 bases: TGCGCCAGCAGCTTGGTAGCGGGTAACTATGGCTACACCTTC.

The V gene is TRBV2, the J gene TRBJ1-1, with D possibly TRBD1 on 6 matching bases. V dropped 6 bases and J dropped 1 base, with 15 bases sitting between them. This CDR3 is built from 15 residues. Germline-derived CDR1 and CDR2 are SNHLY and FYNNEI. CDR3 coding DNA: TGTGCCAGCAGCAACAATCAGGGGAGGAACACTGAAGCTTTCTTT. It codes for CASSNNQGRNTEAFF.

This rearrangement joins TRBV7-9 to TRBJ1-6, with D possibly matching TRBD1 (5 bases). The germline V gene encodes CDR1 SEHNR and CDR2 FQNEAQ (reference sequence). Deletions cut 8 bases from V and 8 bases from J, with 10 bases between. The CDR3 totals 12 residues. CDR3 in DNA: TGTGCCAGCGAACCGGGGGATTCACCCCTCCACTTT. Protein: CASEPGDSPLHF. The entire variable domain, with the rest obtained from reference TRBV7-9 and TRBJ1-6, is as follows: DTGVSQNPRHKITKRGQNVTFRCDPISEHNRLYWYRQTLGQGPEFLTYFQNEAQLEKSRLLSDRFSAERPKGSFSTLEIQRTEQGDSAMYLCASEPGDSPLHFGNGTRLTVT.

The rearrangement links TRBV28 to TRBJ2-7; 9 bases are shared with TRBD2. V lost 5 bases, J lost 10 bases, and 3 bases stayed unmatched. The CDR3 totals 11 residues. Germline loops: CDR1 MDHEN, CDR2 SYDVKM. The CDR3 is CASSLTSGQYF. Here the CDR3 DNA reads TGTGCCAGCAGTCTGACTAGCGGACAGTACTTC. The variable domain in full, completed from reference TRBV28 and TRBJ2-7, reads DVKVTQSSRYLVKRTGEKVFLECVQDMDHENMFWYRQDPGLGLRLIYFSYDVKMKEKGDIPEGYSVSREKKERFSLILESASTNQTSMYLCASSLTSGQYFGPGTRLTVT.

The gene calls are TRBV7-3 and TRBJ2-7, with a tentative D call TRBD1 (6 bases). CDR1 and CDR2 (germline): SGHTA, FQGTGA. The CDR3 is made up of 15 amino acids. V was pared by 2 bases and J by 3 bases, with 14 bases between. In nucleotides, the CDR3 is TGTGCCAGCAGCTTATTCCCAGGACAGCTCTACGAGCAGTACTTC. Encoded protein: CASSLFPGQLYEQYF.

The chain joins TRBV10-3 to TRBJ2-7, with D perhaps TRBD2 (5 bases). The CDR3 contains 14 residues. Germline loops: CDR1 ENHRY, CDR2 SYGVKD. V shed 11 bases and J shed 0 bases, with 17 bases lying between them. CDR3 protein: CAGRPEESSYEQYF. The CDR3 coding sequence is TGTGCCGGAAGACCGGAGGAGAGCTCCTACGAGCAGTACTTC.

This sequence joins TRBV7-6 and TRBJ2-7; the match to TRBD1 covers 7 bases. Germline V lookup: CDR1 SGHVS, CDR2 FNYEAQ. This CDR3 contains 16 residues. The ends lost 0 bases at V and 1 base at J; junction bases unmatched: 6. The CDR3 coding sequence is TGTGCCAGCAGCTTAGCTCGAGGGGGCGAATCCTACGAGCAGTACTTC. Protein sequence: CASSLARGGESYEQYF.

V gene TRBV5-4 combines with J gene TRBJ1-2; perhaps TRBD1 as D (6 bases). CDR3 size: 14 residues. Between the trimmed V and J ends, which lost 4 bases and 2 bases, there was a span of 12 bases. Germline CDR1 reads SGHNT; CDR2 reads YYREEE (reference sequence). The DNA of the CDR3 is TGTGCCAGCAGCCGGGGGGGGGCGAACTATGGCTACACCTTC. This sequence encodes CASSRGGANYGYTF.

The chain has TRBV4-2 and TRBJ2-5; tentative D call: TRBD2 (5 bases). Germline CDR1 is LGHNA and CDR2 is YNFKEQ. V was cut by 0 bases and J by 1 base, with 15 bases left in between. The CDR3 loop spans 17 amino acids. The CDR3 region has the DNA TGTGCCAGCAGCCAAGATGGGAGCGGAAGCTTCCAAGAGACCCAGTACTTC. Encoded protein: CASSQDGSGSFQETQYF.

CDR3 amino acids: CASSPGIAKNIQYF. CDR3 nucleotides: TGTGCCAGCAGTCCGGGGATAGCCAAAAACATTCAGTACTTC. The J gene is TRBJ2-4, the V gene TRBV28; D is perhaps TRBD2 (5 bases). The V end lost 5 bases, the J end lost 0 bases, and 8 bases lay between the germline ends. This CDR3 region has 14 residues. CDR1 is MDHEN and CDR2 is SYDVKM in the germline V gene. The variable domain in full, with the rest retrieved from reference TRBV28 and TRBJ2-4, is DVKVTQSSRYLVKRTGEKVFLECVQDMDHENMFWYRQDPGLGLRLIYFSYDVKMKEKGDIPEGYSVSREKKERFSLILESASTNQTSMYLCASSPGIAKNIQYFGAGTRLSVL.

For the CDR3, the DNA is TGTGCCTGGACCGGGACAGGGAACTATGGCTACACCTTC. Translation: CAWTGTGNYGYTF. The chain couples TRBV30 to TRBJ1-2, with 9 bases fitting TRBD1. The CDR3 spans 13 residues. In germline, CDR1 is GTSNPN, CDR2 SVGIG (reference sequence). V shed 4 bases, J shed 2 bases, and the junction held 2 bases outside the gene matches.

The chain joins TRBV6-5 to TRBJ1-1, with a tentative D call TRBD1 (5 bases). The CDR3 is 15 amino acids. With 0 bases removed from V and 3 bases from J, the gap between germline ends came to 11 bases. Germline values: CDR1 MNHEY, CDR2 SVGAGI. This chain's CDR3 is CASSYSPQGHTEAFF. Here the CDR3 DNA reads TGTGCCAGCAGTTACTCCCCCCAGGGTCACACTGAAGCTTTCTTT.

In its sample, this clone was seen a few times. Other DNA sequences within the sample encode an identical CDR3. This chain's CDR3 is CASSSAGGYEKLFF. The CDR3 DNA is TGCGCCAGCAGCTCGGCAGGAGGGTATGAAAAACTGTTTTTT. The chain carries TRBV5-1 and TRBJ1-4; D gene ambiguous. The ends were cut back, 3 bases at V and 6 bases at J, with 12 bases in the middle. This CDR3 comprises 14 residues. CDR1 and CDR2 (germline): SGHRS, YFSETQ.

The chain employs TRBV29-1 and TRBJ2-1, with D maybe TRBD2 (6 bases). Germline V gives CDR1 SQVTM, CDR2 ANQGSEA. The CDR3 covers 11 residues. The V end was cut by 6 bases, the J end by 13 bases, with 16 bases between. CDR3 DNA sequence: TGCAGCGTGCGGGACGAAACTAACCAGTTCTTC. As protein: CSVRDETNQFF.

The chain employs TRBV7-2 and TRBJ1-6; 11 bases are shared with TRBD1. Germline V lookup: CDR1 SGHTA, CDR2 FQGNSA. The CDR3 totals 15 residues. V lost 4 bases and J lost 7; bases outside the gene matches: 3. Here the CDR3 DNA reads TGTGCCAGCAGCTCGAGGACAGGGGGCAATTCACCCCTCCACTTT. It translates to CASSSRTGGNSPLHF.

The gene calls are TRBV7-8 and TRBJ2-3, with 9 positions matching TRBD2. The CDR3 runs 16 residues. With V trimmed by 1 base and J by 4 bases, 6 bases remained unmatched. CDR1 is SGHVS and CDR2 is FQNEAQ in the germline V gene. DNA of the CDR3: TGTGCCAGCAGCTTAGATTCCGGCGGGAGGGCAGATACGCAGTATTTT. This encodes CASSLDSGGRADTQYF.

In DNA, the CDR3 is TGTGCCAGCAGCTTAAAGAACAGGCATGGGGAGACCCAGTACTTC. Translating it yields CASSLKNRHGETQYF. The chain joins TRBV11-2 to TRBJ2-5; D is possibly TRBD1 (5 bases). The CDR3 loop spans 15 amino acids. The V gene lost 2 bases and the J gene lost 5 bases, with 15 bases spanning the gap. Germline V gene lookup returns CDR1 SGHAT and CDR2 FQNNGV.

This clone has a handful of counts. The chain recombines TRBV4-3 with TRBJ2-1, with D possibly TRBD2 on 5 matching bases. CDR1 and CDR2 from the germline V gene are LGHNA and YSLEER. This CDR3 comprises 15 residues. V was pared by 4 bases and J by 2 bases, with 12 bases between. CDR3 sequence reads: CASSLGLDAYNEQFF. The CDR3 DNA follows: TGCGCCAGCAGCCTCGGACTGGACGCCTACAATGAGCAGTTCTTC.

The rearrangement uses TRBV29-1 and TRBJ1-2; 10 bases fit TRBD1. The CDR3 is 16 residues long. Germline lookup yields CDR1 SQVTM and CDR2 ANQGSEA. The V gene end was trimmed by 4 bases and the J gene end by 0 bases; junction bases not matched to a gene: 8. The CDR3 DNA follows: TGCAGCGTTGCAGGGACAGGGGTTAGGGCTAACTATGGCTACACCTTC. Residues: CSVAGTGVRANYGYTF.